There are a few counts of the clone carrying this T cell receptor beta chain. Antigen unknown. The table came from immunoSEQ multiplex PCR; TCRdb's copy has only in-frame clones and leaves some out. The table lists 6,000 to 7,500 clones, with no singletons. These data come from a study of T cells after posttransplantation cyclophosphamide. General observations from the study: After PTCy, TRB diversity resembled that of CNI/methotrexate controls.

CDR1 SQVTM and CDR2 ANQGSEA come from the germline V gene. The CDR3 consists of 13 residues. Trimming took 5 bases from V and 4 from J; bases not matched to a gene: 6. Busulfan-fludarabine conditioning, marrow transplant, and cyclophosphamide on days +3 and +4 were administered. The genes are TRBV29-1 and TRBJ2-3; TRBD1 agrees at 7 bases. This sequence was found in a male patient aged 50 to 59 who received an allogeneic stem cell transplant from an unrelated donor, was CMV-positive, and had acute GVHD only. A subset of T cells may come from the graft donor. Sample: PBMCs, taken after allogeneic stem cell transplant with posttransplant cyclophosphamide. CDR3 residues: CSVTEGASDTQYF. Written as DNA, the CDR3 is TGCAGCGTTACCGAGGGGGCCTCAGATACGCAGTATTTT.